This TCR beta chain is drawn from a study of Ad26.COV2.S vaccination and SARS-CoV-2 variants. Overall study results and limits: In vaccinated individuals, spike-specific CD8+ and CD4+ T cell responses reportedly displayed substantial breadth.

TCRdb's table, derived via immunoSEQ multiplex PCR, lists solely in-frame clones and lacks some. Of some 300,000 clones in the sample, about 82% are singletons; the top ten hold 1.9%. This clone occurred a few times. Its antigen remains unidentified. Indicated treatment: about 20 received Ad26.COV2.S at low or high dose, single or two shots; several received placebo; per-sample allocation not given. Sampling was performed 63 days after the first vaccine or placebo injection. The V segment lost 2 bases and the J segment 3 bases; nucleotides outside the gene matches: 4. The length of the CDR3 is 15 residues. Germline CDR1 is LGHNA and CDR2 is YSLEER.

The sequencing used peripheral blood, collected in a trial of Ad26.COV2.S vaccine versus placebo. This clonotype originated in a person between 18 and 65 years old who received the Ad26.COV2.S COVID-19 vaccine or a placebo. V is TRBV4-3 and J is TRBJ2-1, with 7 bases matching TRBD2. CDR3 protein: CASSQSSGDYNEQFF. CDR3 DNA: TGCGCCAGCAGCCAATCCAGCGGGGACTACAATGAGCAGTTCTTC.